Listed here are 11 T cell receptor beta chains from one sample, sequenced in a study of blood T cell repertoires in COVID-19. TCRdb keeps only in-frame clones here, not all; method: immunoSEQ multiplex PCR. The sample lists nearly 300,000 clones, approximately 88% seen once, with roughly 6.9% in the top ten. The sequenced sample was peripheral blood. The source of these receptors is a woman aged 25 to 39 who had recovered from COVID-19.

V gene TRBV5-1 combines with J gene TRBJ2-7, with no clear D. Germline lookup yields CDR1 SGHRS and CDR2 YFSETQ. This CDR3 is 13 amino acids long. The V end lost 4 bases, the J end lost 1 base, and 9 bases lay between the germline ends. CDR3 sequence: CASSRGPSYEQYF. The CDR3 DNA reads TGCGCCAGCAGCCGCGGTCCATCCTACGAGCAGTACTTC. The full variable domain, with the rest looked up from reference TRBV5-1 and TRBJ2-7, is KAGVTQTPRYLIKTRGQQVTLSCSPISGHRSVSWYQQTPGQGLQFLFEYFSETQRNKGNFPGRFSGRQFSNSRSEMNVSTLELGDSALYLCASSRGPSYEQYFGPGTRLTVT.

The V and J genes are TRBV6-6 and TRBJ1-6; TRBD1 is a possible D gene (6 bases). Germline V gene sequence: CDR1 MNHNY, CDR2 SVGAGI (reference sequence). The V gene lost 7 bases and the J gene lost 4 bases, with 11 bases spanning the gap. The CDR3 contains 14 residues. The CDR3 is CASTARGYNSPLHF. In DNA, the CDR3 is TGTGCCAGCACCGCGAGGGGGTATAATTCACCCCTCCACTTT.

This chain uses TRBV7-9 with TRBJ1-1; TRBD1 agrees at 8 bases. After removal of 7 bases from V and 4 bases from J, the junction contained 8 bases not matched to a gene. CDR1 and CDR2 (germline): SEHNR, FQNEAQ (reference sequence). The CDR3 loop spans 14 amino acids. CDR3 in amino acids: CASNGQGTRTEAFF. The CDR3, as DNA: TGTGCCAGCAACGGACAGGGTACGCGCACTGAAGCTTTCTTT.

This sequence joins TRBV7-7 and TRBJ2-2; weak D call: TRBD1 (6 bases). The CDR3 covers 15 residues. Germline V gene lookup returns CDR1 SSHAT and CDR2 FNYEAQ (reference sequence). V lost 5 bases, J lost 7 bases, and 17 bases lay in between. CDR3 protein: CASSRTALSVGELFF. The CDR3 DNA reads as TGTGCCAGCAGCCGGACAGCCCTCAGCGTCGGGGAGCTGTTTTTT.

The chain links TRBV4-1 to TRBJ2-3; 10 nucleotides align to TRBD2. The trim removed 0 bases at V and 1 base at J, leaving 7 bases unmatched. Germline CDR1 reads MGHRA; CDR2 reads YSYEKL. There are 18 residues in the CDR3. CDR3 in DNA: TGCGCCAGCAGCCAAGAGTTTAGCGGGGGGTCTCGCACAGATACGCAGTATTTT. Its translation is CASSQEFSGGSRTDTQYF.

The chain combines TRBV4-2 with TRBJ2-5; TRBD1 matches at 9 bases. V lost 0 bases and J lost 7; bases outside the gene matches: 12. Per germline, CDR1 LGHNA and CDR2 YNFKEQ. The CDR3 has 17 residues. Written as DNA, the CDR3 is TGTGCCAGCAGCCAAGAATGGGACAGGGCTCATCTGGGGACCCAGTACTTC. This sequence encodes CASSQEWDRAHLGTQYF.

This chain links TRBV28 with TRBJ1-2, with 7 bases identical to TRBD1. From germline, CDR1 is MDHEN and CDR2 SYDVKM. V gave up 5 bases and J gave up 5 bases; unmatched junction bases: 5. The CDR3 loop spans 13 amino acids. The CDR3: CASSAPGQYGYTF. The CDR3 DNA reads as TGTGCCAGCAGTGCCCCGGGACAGTATGGCTACACCTTC.

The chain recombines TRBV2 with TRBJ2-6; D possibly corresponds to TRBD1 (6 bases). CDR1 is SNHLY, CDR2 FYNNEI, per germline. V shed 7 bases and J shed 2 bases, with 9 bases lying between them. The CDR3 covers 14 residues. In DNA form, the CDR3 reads TGTGCCAGCACTAGACAGGCTGGGGCCAACGTCCTGACTTTC. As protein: CASTRQAGANVLTF.

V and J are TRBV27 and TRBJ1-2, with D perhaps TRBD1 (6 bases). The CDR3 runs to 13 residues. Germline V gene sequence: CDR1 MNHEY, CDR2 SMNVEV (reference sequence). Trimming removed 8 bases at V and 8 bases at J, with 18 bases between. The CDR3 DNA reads TGTGCCAGCGGGGACATCCAAAATGAAGGCTACACCTTC. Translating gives CASGDIQNEGYTF.

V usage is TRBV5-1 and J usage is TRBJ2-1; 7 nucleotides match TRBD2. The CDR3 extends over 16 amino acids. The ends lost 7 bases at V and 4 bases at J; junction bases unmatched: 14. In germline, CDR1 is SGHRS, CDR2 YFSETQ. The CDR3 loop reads CASHSLGRERYNEQFF. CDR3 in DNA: TGCGCCAGCCACAGCTTGGGGAGGGAACGGTACAATGAGCAGTTCTTC.

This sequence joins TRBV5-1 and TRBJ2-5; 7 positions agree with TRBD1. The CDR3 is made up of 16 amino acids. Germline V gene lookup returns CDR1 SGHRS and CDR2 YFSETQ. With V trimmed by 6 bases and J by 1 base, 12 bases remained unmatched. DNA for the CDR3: TGCGCCAGCACCCACATTAACAGGGGAAGCCAAGAGACCCAGTACTTC. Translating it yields CASTHINRGSQETQYF.